These T cell receptor beta chains were read from a single sample in a study of T cell repertoires in cytomegalovirus infection. TCRdb processed the reads anew with MiXCR; each CDR3 protein has one entry. Of around 200,000 distinct CDR3 sequences listed, roughly a sixth are singletons. Specimen: CD8+ T cells from PBMCs. These receptors were collected from a human donor in good health (CMV status not recorded). Some clones in this sample may be carry-over from other donors' samples. CDR3s include the opening cysteine and the closing phenylalanine or tryptophan. A D gene is named only where the DNA matches it firmly. Where a row states a size, it is once, few, many or the class of an expanded clone; other rows omit it.

>TRBV7-9|few|NA|TRBJ2-7
TGTGCCAGCAGCTTAGATTTCACTACCTACGAGCAGTACTTC
CASSLDFTTYEQYF
>TRBV2|NA|NA|TRBJ2-3
TGTGCCAGCAGTGGAGGGACCGGTGCCACAGATACGCAGTATTTT
CASSGGTGATDTQYF
>TRBV6-4|few|NA|TRBJ1-5
TGTGCCAGCAGTGAAGAGAGCAATCAGCCCCAGCATTTT
CASSEESNQPQHF
>TRBV15|few|NA|TRBJ2-7
TGTGCCACCAGCAGAGATTCCGGGGAGTTATCTTGGTTCTCCTACGAGCAGTACTTC
CATSRDSGELSWFSYEQYF
>TRBV12-3/TRBV12-4|few|NA|TRBJ1-4
TGTGCCAGCAGTTTTGGTGCCTGGGGCCAGAAGGGTGAAAAACTGTTTTTT
CASSFGAWGQKGEKLFF
>TRBV28|NA|NA|TRBJ1-5
TGTGCCAGCAGTCCCCGGACAAGCAATCAGCCCCAGCATTTT
CASSPRTSNQPQHF
>TRBV7-9|NA|NA|TRBJ2-7
TGTGCCAGCAGCTCGAGGGGTGGCGAGCAGTACTTC
CASSSRGGEQYF
>TRBV7-2|few|NA|TRBJ2-1
TGTGCCAGCAGCTTAGGGTGGCAGAGCTATTACAATGAGCAGTTCTTC
CASSLGWQSYYNEQFF
>TRBV7-9|NA|TRBD2|TRBJ2-7
TGTGCCAGCAGTTCGAGCGGGGGGCACTCCTACGAGCAGTACTTC
CASSSSGGHSYEQYF
>TRBV10-3|few|NA|TRBJ2-5
TGTGCCATCAGTACTGCTGGAAGGGAGACCCAGTACTTC
CAISTAGRETQYF
>TRBV7-8|NA|TRBD2|TRBJ2-3
TGTGCCAGCAGCTTATGGGGCGGGGGGGCAGATACGCAGTATTTT
CASSLWGGGADTQYF
>TRBV25-1|few|NA|TRBJ1-4
TGTGCCAGCAGTGTCAGGGGACGAGGTGAAAAACTGTTTTTT
CASSVRGRGEKLFF
>TRBV6-5|NA|NA|TRBJ1-5
TGTGCCAGCAGTTCAGGGGATAGCAATCAGCCCCAGCATTTT
CASSSGDSNQPQHF
>TRBV11-2|NA|NA|TRBJ2-7
TGTGCCAGCACCCTCACACGGGGAGAGCAGTACTTC
CASTLTRGEQYF
>TRBV20-1|NA|TRBD1|TRBJ1-1
TGCAGTGCTAGAGATTGGGACAGAACTGAAGCTTTCTTT
CSARDWDRTEAFF
>TRBV7-9|medium-sized|TRBD1|TRBJ2-7
TGTGCCAGCAGCCCCAGGGACAGCCTCTACGAGCAGTACTTC
CASSPRDSLYEQYF
>TRBV7-2|many|TRBD2|TRBJ2-2
TGTGCCAGCAGCTTCGTCCCCGGGACTAGCGGGGGGACCAACACCGGGGAGCTGTTTTTT
CASSFVPGTSGGTNTGELFF
>TRBV7-9|NA|NA|TRBJ2-4
TGTGCCAGCAGCGAGACCGGGACCGCCCGCATAAACATTCAGTACTTC
CASSETGTARINIQYF
>TRBV7-6|NA|NA|TRBJ1-5
TGTGCCAGCAGCCCAGACTCAGGGAATCAGCCCCAGCATTTT
CASSPDSGNQPQHF
>TRBV5-6|few|NA|TRBJ2-7
TGTGCCAGCAGCCCCGGGGGACAGACCGACTACGAGCAGTACTTC
CASSPGGQTDYEQYF
>TRBV7-2|NA|TRBD1|TRBJ1-1
TGTGCCAGCAGCTTAGGAGGGACAGGGGTTTCTCGTTCTCTAGCTGAAGCTTTCTTT
CASSLGGTGVSRSLAEAFF
>TRBV12-3/TRBV12-4|NA|NA|TRBJ2-5
TGTGCCAGCAGCTACACTGGGGAGACCCAGTACTTC
CASSYTGETQYF
>TRBV19|NA|NA|TRBJ2-2
TGTGCCAGTACCGACCCAGGGGTGAACACCGGGGAGCTGTTTTTT
CASTDPGVNTGELFF
>TRBV29-1|many|TRBD2|TRBJ2-5
TGCAGCGTTGACGGGACTAGCGGGGCTTATTTGGAGACCCAGTACTTC
CSVDGTSGAYLETQYF
>TRBV7-9|NA|TRBD1|TRBJ1-1
TGTGCCAGCAGCTCCGCCGTAGGGGGCCCTGAAGCTTTCTTT
CASSSAVGGPEAFF
>TRBV7-3|few|NA|TRBJ2-3
TGTGCCAGCAGTCCCTCGGGCCCATCGGGTACGCAGTATTTT
CASSPSGPSGTQYF
>TRBV7-9|many|TRBD2|TRBJ2-1
TGTGCCAGCAGCTTACCGGGACTAGCAGGGTCCTACAATGAGCAGTTCTTC
CASSLPGLAGSYNEQFF
>TRBV5-6|NA|TRBD1|TRBJ2-7
TGTGCCAGCAGCGACGGGACAGCCTACGAGCAGTACTTC
CASSDGTAYEQYF
>TRBV29-1|NA|NA|TRBJ2-3
TGCAGCGCCGAACACCCGGACGGGAACACAGATACGCAGTATTTT
CSAEHPDGNTDTQYF
>TRBV7-6|NA|TRBD2|TRBJ2-1
TGTGCCAGCAGCCCCTGGACTAGCGGGGGGGAGTACAATGAGCAGTTCTTC
CASSPWTSGGEYNEQFF
>TRBV7-8|few|NA|TRBJ1-6
TGTGCCAGCAGCTTAGGGGGAGGGAGTTCACCCCTCCACTTT
CASSLGGGSSPLHF
>TRBV6-9|few|NA|TRBJ2-3
TGTGCCAGCAGTTCATCAGGACCAGATACGCAGTATTTT
CASSSSGPDTQYF
>TRBV27|NA|TRBD2|TRBJ2-7
TGTGCCAGCAGTCCCAGGACTAGCGGGGCCTACGAGCAGTACTTC
CASSPRTSGAYEQYF
>TRBV2|once|TRBD1|TRBJ2-7
TGTGCCATGTCGACAGGGGGACGTCGAGAGCAGTACTTC
CAMSTGGRREQYF
>TRBV6-5|few|NA|TRBJ2-1
TGTGCCAGCAGTTATCCGGACTCGCAGAGTGGGCAGTTCTTC
CASSYPDSQSGQFF
>TRBV6-8|few|NA|TRBJ1-5
TGTGCCAGCAGTTACCCAACCTGTCTGTTCATAGGCCACCTACTCAATCAGCCCCAGCATTTT
CASSYPTCLFIGHLLNQPQHF
>TRBV13|NA|TRBD2|TRBJ2-1
TGTGCCAGCAGCTTAGGACTAGCGGGGGGGTATGAGCAGTTCTTC
CASSLGLAGGYEQFF
>TRBV7-8|NA|NA|TRBJ2-7
TGTGCCAGCAGCCCAAAGGCTCAAGGAGCGACAGGAATCGGGTACGAGCAGTACTTC
CASSPKAQGATGIGYEQYF
>TRBV12-3/TRBV12-4|few|TRBD2|TRBJ2-7
TGTGCCAGCAGCTTTAGGACTAGCAGTTCGAACGAGCAGTACTTC
CASSFRTSSSNEQYF
>TRBV7-8|many|NA|TRBJ1-4
TGTGCCAGCAGCTTCGGAAGGGGAGGAAGAACTAATGAAAAACTGTTTTTT
CASSFGRGGRTNEKLFF
>TRBV7-8|NA|NA|TRBJ2-2
TGTGCCAGCAGCACCAGGGGGGGGACCGGGGAGCTGTTTTTT
CASSTRGGTGELFF
>TRBV10-3|NA|TRBD1|TRBJ2-7
TGTGCCATCGAGACCGGGACAGGGGTTAACGAGCAGTACTTC
CAIETGTGVNEQYF
>TRBV5-6|few|NA|TRBJ1-1
TGTGCCAGCAGCTTGCCACAGGGTGGACCAGCTTTCTTT
CASSLPQGGPAFF
>TRBV6-2/TRBV6-3|few|TRBD2|TRBJ2-5
TGTGCCAGCCAGACTAGCGGGAGGTACCAAGAGACCCAGTACTTC
CASQTSGRYQETQYF
>TRBV20-1|few|NA|TRBJ1-2
TGCAGTGCTAGAATCCCCCGGCAGGGCTATGGCTACACCTTC
CSARIPRQGYGYTF
>TRBV28|NA|TRBD2|TRBJ2-7
TGTGCCTCCGGGGGGTGGGGCTCCTACGAGCAGTACTTC
CASGGWGSYEQYF